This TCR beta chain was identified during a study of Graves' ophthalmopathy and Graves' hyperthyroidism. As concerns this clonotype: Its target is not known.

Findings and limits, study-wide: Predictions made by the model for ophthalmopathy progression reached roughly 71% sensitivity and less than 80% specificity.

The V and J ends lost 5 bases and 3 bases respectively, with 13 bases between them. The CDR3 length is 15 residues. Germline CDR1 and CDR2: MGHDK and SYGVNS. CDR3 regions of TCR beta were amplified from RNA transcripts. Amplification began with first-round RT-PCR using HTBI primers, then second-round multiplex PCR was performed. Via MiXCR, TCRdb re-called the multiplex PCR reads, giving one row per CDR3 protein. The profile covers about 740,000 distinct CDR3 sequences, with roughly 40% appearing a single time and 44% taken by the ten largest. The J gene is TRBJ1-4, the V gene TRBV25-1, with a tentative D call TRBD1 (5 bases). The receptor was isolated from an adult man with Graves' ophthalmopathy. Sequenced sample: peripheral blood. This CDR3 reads CASSSLDTPNEKLFF. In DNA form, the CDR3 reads TGTGCCAGCAGTTCCTTGGACACCCCTAATGAAAAACTGTTTTTT.